This record covers a single T cell receptor beta chain. The sample comes from a study of T cells in Graves' hyperthyroidism and ophthalmopathy. Template material for amplifying TCR beta CDR3 regions consisted of RNA transcripts. With the HTBI primer set, the TCR CDR3 went through a first round of RT-PCR. TCRdb ran MiXCR on the multiplex PCR reads and lists one entry per CDR3 protein. The table shows 190,000 or so distinct CDR3 sequences, with about 16% occurring only once. The V segment lost 4 bases and the J segment 3 bases; nucleotides outside the gene matches: 8. CDR3 length: 17 amino acids. Germline CDR1 SGHDT, CDR2 YYEEEE.

V and J are TRBV5-6 and TRBJ2-2; 11 nucleotides agree with TRBD2. Specimen: blood. The sequence was collected from a middle-aged man with Graves' hyperthyroidism. CDR3 DNA: TGTGCCAGCAGCCCATCCATAGCGGGGGGGTACACCGGGGAGCTGTTTTTT. Protein sequence: CASSPSIAGGYTGELFF.